Included here is one T cell receptor beta chain sequence, with context. As processed by the authors: Using reference gene primer amplification, nucleated cell counts were estimated. Here immunoSEQ multiplex PCR was the method, and the copy in TCRdb shows in-frame clones only, minus some. Clone size and the V and J calls come from that table; the DNA yielded D and trimming. The table records some 220,000 clones, roughly four fifths of them present only once. The CDR3 contains 14 residues. V lost 3 bases and J lost 2, with 12 bases in between. Germline V gene lookup returns CDR1 SGHRS and CDR2 YFSETQ. This sample was taken from a study of blood T cell repertoires in COVID-19. Background on the study: Both acute and convalescent COVID-19 samples were obtained from the United States, Italy and Spain.

Residents of over 20 US areas, aged about 18 to 89 years, made up the participants. Participants' reported clinical history set cohort assignment. The sequenced material came from PBMCs or T cells enriched from blood (not recorded which). The receptor was isolated from a middle-aged woman with acute COVID-19. The chain is built from TRBV5-1 and TRBJ2-7; D is undetermined. CDR3 bases: TGCGCCAGCAGCTCCAAAGGTCGGGCCTACGAGCAGTACTTC. This gives the protein CASSSKGRAYEQYF.